This is a list of T cell receptor beta chains from one sample in a study of blood T cell repertoires in COVID-19. Clones were sequenced by immunoSEQ multiplex PCR, and TCRdb holds only the in-frame ones, with some missing. There are approximately 150,000 clones in the sample; about 80% occur only once, and less than 2.5% lies in the top ten. The sequenced sample consisted of peripheral blood. The receptors derive from a man aged 70 or older with acute or convalescent COVID-19. The CDR3 runs from the conserved cysteine through the conserved F or W. The D gene is left open where the match is weak. Where a row states a size, it is once, few, many or the class of an expanded clone; other rows omit it.

TRBV29-1	few	TRBJ2-3	TRBD2	CSTRLAERDTQYF	TGCAGCACCCGACTAGCGGAAAGGGATACGCAGTATTTT
TRBV24-1	-	TRBJ1-6	-	CATSRAGNSPLHF	TGTGCCACCTCACGGGCGGGGAATTCACCCCTCCACTTT
TRBV10-3	-	TRBJ2-7	TRBD2	CAIGLAGGYEQYF	TGTGCCATCGGACTAGCGGGGGGTTACGAGCAGTACTTC
TRBV9	-	TRBJ1-6	TRBD1	CASSKRIQGTGSPLHF	TGTGCCAGCAGCAAAAGAATTCAGGGGACAGGATCACCCCTCCACTTT
TRBV6-5	-	TRBJ1-1	TRBD1	CASSSRQGFSTEAFF	TGTGCCAGCAGTTCACGACAGGGGTTTAGCACTGAAGCTTTCTTT
TRBV5-4	few	TRBJ2-3	TRBD2	CASSAASGGLSDTQYF	TGTGCCAGCAGCGCGGCTAGCGGGGGGCTCTCAGATACGCAGTATTTT
TRBV5-1	-	TRBJ2-2	TRBD2	CASSERGVTGELFF	TGCGCCAGCAGCGAGCGGGGGGTCACCGGGGAGCTGTTTTTT
TRBV7-3	-	TRBJ2-1	TRBD1	CASSLTGQGVGEQFF	TGTGCCAGCAGCTTAACGGGACAGGGGGTAGGTGAGCAGTTCTTC
TRBV7-9	-	TRBJ1-1	TRBD1	CASRTGTGSLPTEAFF	TGTGCCAGCAGGACCGGGACAGGGTCCCTCCCGACTGAAGCTTTCTTT
TRBV10-3	-	TRBJ1-5	-	CATQGANNQPQHF	TGTGCCACTCAAGGGGCCAACAATCAGCCCCAGCATTTT
TRBV9	-	TRBJ1-3	TRBD1	CASSVSDRAIGNTIYF	TGTGCCAGCAGCGTATCGGACAGGGCGATCGGAAACACCATATATTTT
TRBV28	-	TRBJ1-2	-	CATTPQGGYGYTF	TGTGCCACCACCCCCCAGGGTGGCTATGGCTACACCTTC
TRBV7-2	-	TRBJ1-2	-	CASSLTDLLGYTF	TGTGCCAGCAGCTTGACAGACCTCCTTGGCTACACCTTC
TRBV6-5	-	TRBJ2-1	TRBD1	CASANRGTYNEQFF	TGTGCCAGTGCTAACAGGGGGACCTACAATGAGCAGTTCTTC
TRBV2	-	TRBJ2-7	TRBD1	CASIIDRGGYEQYF	TGTGCCAGCATCATAGACAGGGGGGGTTACGAGCAGTACTTC
TRBV13	few	TRBJ2-2	-	CASSYLSNTGELFF	TGTGCCAGCAGCTACCTAAGTAATACCGGGGAGCTGTTTTTT
TRBV11-2	-	TRBJ2-7	TRBD1	CASSETTGPYEQYF	TGTGCCAGCAGCGAGACGACAGGGCCCTACGAGCAGTACTTC
TRBV5-4	-	TRBJ2-7	-	CASSPAREYYEQYF	TGTGCCAGCAGCCCAGCCAGGGAATACTACGAGCAGTACTTC
TRBV7-2	-	TRBJ1-6	-	CASSPHGGGSSPLHF	TGTGCCAGCAGCCCTCACGGAGGAGGGAGTTCACCCCTCCACTTT
TRBV6-5	few	TRBJ2-5	-	CASSPGKETQYF	TGTGCCAGCAGCCCAGGGAAAGAGACCCAGTACTTC
TRBV6-2/TRBV6-3	-	TRBJ2-1	TRBD2	CASSPHSAGAGEQFF	TGTGCCAGCAGTCCCCACTCGGCGGGAGCGGGTGAGCAGTTCTTC
TRBV28	-	TRBJ2-3	-	CASIPRDSTDTQYF	TGTGCCAGCATTCCGCGGGATAGCACAGATACGCAGTATTTT
TRBV6-5	-	TRBJ2-7	TRBD1	CASSSSGTGGYEQYF	TGTGCCAGCAGCTCATCCGGGACAGGGGGCTACGAGCAGTACTTC
TRBV12-3/TRBV12-4	once	TRBJ2-7	-	CASRRTGVHEQYF	TGTGCCAGCAGACGTACCGGGGTTCACGAGCAGTACTTC
TRBV2	-	TRBJ1-2	TRBD1	CASPKRQGTSGYTF	TGTGCCAGCCCGAAGAGACAGGGGACGAGTGGCTACACCTTC
TRBV12-3/TRBV12-4	-	TRBJ1-2	-	CASSFTGYGYTF	TGTGCCAGCAGTTTTACCGGGTATGGCTACACCTTC
TRBV19	-	TRBJ2-5	TRBD2	CASSPGLAGQETQYF	TGTGCCAGTAGTCCCGGACTAGCGGGACAAGAGACCCAGTACTTC
TRBV27	-	TRBJ2-3	TRBD1	CASSRTGTGGLSTDTQYF	TGTGCCAGCAGTCGGACCGGGACAGGGGGCCTTAGCACAGATACGCAGTATTTT
TRBV19	-	TRBJ2-1	-	CASSSPGNFPYNEQFF	TGTGCCAGTAGCAGTCCAGGAAATTTCCCCTACAATGAGCAGTTCTTC
TRBV6-6	-	TRBJ1-6	-	CASSYPGTRMSPLHF	TGTGCCAGCAGTTACCCGGGAACCCGAATGTCACCCCTCCACTTT
TRBV2	-	TRBJ1-1	-	CAGSQGSLGTEAFF	TGTGCCGGTTCCCAGGGTTCCCTTGGAACTGAAGCTTTCTTT
TRBV19	-	TRBJ1-4	-	CASSISGSNEKLFF	TGTGCCAGTAGTATTTCCGGGTCCAATGAAAAACTGTTTTTT
TRBV28	-	TRBJ1-2	TRBD1	CASSYRTGGYYGYTF	TGTGCCAGCAGTTACAGGACAGGGGGGTACTATGGCTACACCTTC
TRBV28	few	TRBJ1-5	-	CASSSPGAETSNQPQHF	TGTGCCAGCAGTTCCCCAGGGGCCGAGACGAGCAATCAGCCCCAGCATTTT
TRBV6-5	-	TRBJ1-1	-	CASLDSMNTEAFF	TGTGCCAGCCTGGACAGCATGAACACTGAAGCTTTCTTT
TRBV11-3	-	TRBJ2-5	TRBD1	CASSNGQVAQETQYF	TGTGCCAGCAGCAATGGACAGGTAGCCCAAGAGACCCAGTACTTC
TRBV30	-	TRBJ1-2	-	CAWSGQGNMGYTF	TGTGCCTGGAGTGGGCAGGGTAACATGGGCTACACCTTC
TRBV7-9	-	TRBJ2-5	TRBD2	CASSLVTSGSETQYF	TGTGCCAGCAGCTTAGTAACTAGCGGGAGTGAGACCCAGTACTTC
TRBV27	few	TRBJ2-5	-	CASSEWGQRGTQYF	TGTGCCAGCAGTGAGTGGGGGCAGAGGGGGACCCAGTACTTC
TRBV11-2	-	TRBJ1-1	TRBD1	CASSLVGQGASTEAFF	TGTGCCAGCAGCTTAGTCGGACAGGGGGCGAGCACTGAAGCTTTCTTT
TRBV10-3	few	TRBJ2-5	TRBD1	CAISDARTGGQETQYF	TGTGCCATCAGTGATGCTCGGACAGGGGGCCAAGAGACCCAGTACTTC
TRBV10-3	-	TRBJ1-4	TRBD1	CAISENGQGEKLFF	TGTGCCATCAGTGAGAATGGACAGGGTGAAAAACTGTTTTTT
TRBV11-2	-	TRBJ2-7	TRBD1	CASSPDRDSYEQYF	TGTGCCAGCAGTCCCGACAGGGACTCCTACGAGCAGTACTTC
TRBV5-4	-	TRBJ2-5	-	CASGKAGGFLETQYF	-
TRBV5-1	once	TRBJ2-5	TRBD2	CASSLTSGKETQYF	TGCGCCAGCAGCCTTACTAGCGGGAAAGAGACCCAGTACTTC
TRBV18	-	TRBJ1-5	TRBD1	CASSPDRGNQPQHF	TGTGCCAGCTCCCCAGACAGGGGCAATCAGCCCCAGCATTTT
TRBV7-9	-	TRBJ1-1	-	CASSPSGANTEAFF	TGTGCCAGCAGCCCTTCAGGCGCAAACACTGAAGCTTTCTTT
TRBV6-5	-	TRBJ1-3	-	CASMGDGNTIYF	TGTGCCAGCATGGGAGATGGAAACACCATATATTTT
TRBV5-1	-	TRBJ1-6	-	CASSLDWSANSPLHF	TGCGCCAGCAGCTTGGATTGGAGTGCTAATTCACCCCTCCACTTT
TRBV5-1	-	TRBJ1-1	-	CASSLVPGSAFF	TGCGCCAGCAGCTTGGTACCGGGGTCGGCTTTCTTT
TRBV5-6	-	TRBJ2-1	TRBD2	CASSFGGLAGANEQFF	TGTGCCAGCAGCTTCGGGGGACTAGCGGGAGCAAATGAGCAGTTCTTC
TRBV30	-	TRBJ2-3	TRBD2	CAWSRTSGTDTQYF	TGTGCCTGGAGCCGGACTAGCGGCACAGATACGCAGTATTTT
TRBV2	-	TRBJ2-1	TRBD1	CASSFDRVANEQFF	TGTGCCAGCAGTTTTGACAGGGTAGCCAATGAGCAGTTCTTC